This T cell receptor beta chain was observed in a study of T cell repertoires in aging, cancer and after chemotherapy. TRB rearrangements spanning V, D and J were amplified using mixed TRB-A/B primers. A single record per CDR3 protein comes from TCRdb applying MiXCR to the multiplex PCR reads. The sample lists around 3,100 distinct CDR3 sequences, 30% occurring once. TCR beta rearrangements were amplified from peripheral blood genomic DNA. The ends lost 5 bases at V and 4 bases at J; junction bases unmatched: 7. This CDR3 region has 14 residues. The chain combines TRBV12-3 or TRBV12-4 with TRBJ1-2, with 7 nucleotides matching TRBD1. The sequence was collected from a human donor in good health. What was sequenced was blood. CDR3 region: CASSIQGDSYGYTF. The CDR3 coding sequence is TGTGCCAGCAGTATCCAGGGGGACAGCTATGGCTACACCTTC.